This TCR beta chain was obtained from a study of CD8 T cells in Susac syndrome. 0.5 to 1 ug RNA was reverse transcribed with random hexamers. The method of amplification for TCR beta CDR3 was immunoSEQ multiplex PCR, covering 54 Vbeta and 13 Jbeta. A single record per CDR3 protein comes from TCRdb applying MiXCR to the immunoSEQ multiplex PCR reads. Of over 300,000 distinct CDR3 sequences listed, about 91% are singletons. Sequencing of TCR beta drew on CD8+ and CD4+ T cells from blood. The multiple sclerosis control group was made up of treatment-naive patients with stable or active relapsing-remitting disease. V lost 3 bases to trimming and J lost 7 bases; unmatched junction nucleotides: 10. The CDR3 is 16 amino acids. The germline V gene has CDR1 MGHDK and CDR2 SYGVNS.

Sequencing was done on a sample of CD4+ T cells from PBMCs. The chain couples TRBV25-1 to TRBJ2-7; 12 positions agree with TRBD1. This sequence was found in a human donor with multiple sclerosis. The CDR3 reads CASSDHRRDRGREQYF. In nucleotides, the CDR3 is TGTGCCAGCAGTGATCACCGTCGGGACAGGGGGCGAGAGCAGTACTTC.